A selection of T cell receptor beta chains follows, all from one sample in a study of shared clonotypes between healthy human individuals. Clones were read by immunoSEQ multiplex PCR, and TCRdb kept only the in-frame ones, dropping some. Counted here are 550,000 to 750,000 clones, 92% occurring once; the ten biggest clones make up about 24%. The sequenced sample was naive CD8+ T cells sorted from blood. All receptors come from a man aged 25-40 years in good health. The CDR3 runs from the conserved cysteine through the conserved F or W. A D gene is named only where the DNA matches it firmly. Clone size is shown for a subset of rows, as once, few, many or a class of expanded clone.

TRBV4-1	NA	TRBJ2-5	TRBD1	CASSQDPWTGVEETQYF	TGCGCCAGCAGCCAAGATCCGTGGACAGGGGTTGAGGAGACCCAGTACTTC
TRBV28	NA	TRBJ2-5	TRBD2	CASSLTGRGDQETQYF	TGTGCCAGCAGTTTGACGGGGCGGGGGGACCAAGAGACCCAGTACTTC
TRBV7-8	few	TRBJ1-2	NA	CASSPRSDGYTF	TGTGCCAGCAGCCCCCGTTCCGATGGCTACACCTTC
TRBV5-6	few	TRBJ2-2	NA	CASTPGRAKAGELFF	TGTGCCAGCACCCCAGGACGCGCTAAGGCCGGGGAGCTGTTTTTT
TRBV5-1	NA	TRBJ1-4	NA	CASTTTGAGGSEKLFF	TGCGCCAGCACTACAACGGGGGCCGGGGGCTCTGAAAAACTGTTTTTT
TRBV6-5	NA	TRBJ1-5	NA	CASSYSGGNQPQHF	TGTGCCAGCAGTTACTCGGGTGGCAATCAGCCCCAGCATTTT
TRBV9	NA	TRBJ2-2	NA	CASEGLGGSPGELFF	TGTGCCAGCGAGGGCCTAGGAGGTAGTCCCGGGGAGCTGTTTTTT
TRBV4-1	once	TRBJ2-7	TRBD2	CASSPIGTSDYEQYF	TGCGCCAGCAGCCCAATCGGGACTAGCGATTACGAGCAGTACTTC
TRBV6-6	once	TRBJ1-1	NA	CASSYGGADTEAFF	TGTGCCAGCAGTTACGGGGGGGCGGACACTGAAGCTTTCTTT
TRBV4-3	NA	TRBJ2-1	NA	CASSLRTGPSSYNEQFF	TGCGCCAGCAGCCTAAGGACGGGTCCTAGCTCCTACAATGAGCAGTTCTTC
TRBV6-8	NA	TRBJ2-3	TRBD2	CASSHPGLAYTQYF	TGTGCCAGCAGTCACCCCGGACTAGCTTATACGCAGTATTTT
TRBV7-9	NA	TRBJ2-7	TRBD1	CASSHGTAAYEQYF	TGTGCCAGCAGCCATGGGACAGCTGCCTACGAGCAGTACTTC
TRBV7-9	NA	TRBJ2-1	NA	CASSPLIGSSYNEQFF	TGTGCCAGCAGCCCTCTCATAGGTAGCTCCTACAATGAGCAGTTCTTC
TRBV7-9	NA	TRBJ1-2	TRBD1	CASSRTGDYTF	TGTGCCAGCAGCCGGACAGGGGACTACACCTTC
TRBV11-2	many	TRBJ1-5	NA	CASSLDSGSNQPQHF	TGTGCCAGCAGCTTAGATTCGGGTAGCAATCAGCCCCAGCATTTT
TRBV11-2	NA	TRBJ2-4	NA	CASAEGVAAKNIQYF	TGTGCCAGCGCAGAGGGGGTAGCGGCCAAAAACATTCAGTACTTC
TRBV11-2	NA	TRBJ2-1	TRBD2	CASSSYSGRLYNEQFF	TGTGCCAGCAGCTCATATAGCGGGAGGCTCTACAATGAGCAGTTCTTC
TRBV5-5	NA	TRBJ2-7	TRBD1	CASSFGTGSYEQYF	TGTGCCAGCAGCTTCGGGACAGGGTCCTACGAGCAGTACTTC
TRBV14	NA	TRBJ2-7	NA	CASRLIGTYEQYF	TGTGCCAGCAGGCTCATAGGAACCTACGAGCAGTACTTC
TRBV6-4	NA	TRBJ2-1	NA	CASSDLNYPRPYEQFF	TGTGCCAGCAGTGACCTGAACTACCCCCGGCCCTATGAGCAGTTCTTC
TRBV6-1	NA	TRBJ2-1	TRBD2	CASSEGRAGVFYNEQFF	TGTGCCAGCAGTGAAGGGAGGGCGGGAGTCTTCTACAATGAGCAGTTCTTC
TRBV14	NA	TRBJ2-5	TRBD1	CASSHGDSLGTQYF	TGTGCCAGCAGCCACGGGGACAGCCTCGGGACCCAGTACTTC
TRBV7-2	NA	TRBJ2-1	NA	CASSLREGPVNNEQFF	TGTGCCAGCAGCTTAAGAGAGGGACCCGTGAACAATGAGCAGTTCTTC
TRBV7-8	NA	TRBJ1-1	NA	CASSLGRGNTEAFF	TGTGCCAGCAGCTTAGGACGGGGGAACACTGAAGCTTTCTTT
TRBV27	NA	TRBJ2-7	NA	CASLDVYEQYF	TGTGCCAGCCTCGATGTCTACGAGCAGTACTTC
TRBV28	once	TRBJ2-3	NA	CASSFFSDTQYF	TGTGCCAGCAGTTTTTTTTCAGATACGCAGTATTTT
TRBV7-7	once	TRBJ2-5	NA	CASSLEVGGLGETQYF	TGTGCTAGCAGCTTAGAGGTCGGAGGGCTTGGAGAGACCCAGTACTTC
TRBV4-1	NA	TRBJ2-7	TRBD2	CASSQGGLAGESEQYF	TGCGCCAGCAGCCAAGGGGGACTAGCGGGAGAATCCGAGCAGTACTTC
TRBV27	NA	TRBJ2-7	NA	CASSFPLSSYEQYF	TGTGCCAGCAGTTTCCCCCTCAGCTCCTACGAGCAGTACTTC
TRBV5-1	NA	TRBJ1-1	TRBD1	CASSLEEGAGNTEAFF	TGCGCCAGCAGCTTGGAGGAGGGGGCAGGGAACACTGAAGCTTTCTTT
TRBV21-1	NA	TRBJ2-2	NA	CASSKGGVRGNTGELFF	TGTGCCAGCAGCAAAGGTGGGGTCAGGGGGAACACCGGGGAGCTGTTTTTT
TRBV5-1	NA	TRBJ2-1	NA	CASSLGRSSYNEQFF	TGCGCCAGCAGCTTGGGACGGAGCTCCTACAATGAGCAGTTCTTC
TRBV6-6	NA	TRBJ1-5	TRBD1	CASSYWTGEGNQPQHF	TGTGCCAGCAGTTACTGGACAGGGGAGGGCAATCAGCCCCAGCATTTT
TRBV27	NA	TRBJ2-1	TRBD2	CASSNSGSSVNEQFF	TGTGCCAGCAGTAATAGCGGGAGCTCCGTCAATGAGCAGTTCTTC
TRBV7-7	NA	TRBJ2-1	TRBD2	CASSVGLAGQGEQFF	TGTGCCAGCAGCGTTGGACTAGCGGGACAGGGTGAGCAGTTCTTC
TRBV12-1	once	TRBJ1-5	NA	CASSFARGGQPQHF	TGTGCCAGCAGCTTTGCCAGGGGCGGGCAGCCCCAGCATTTT
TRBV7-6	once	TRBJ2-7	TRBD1	CASSQDRADEQYF	TGTGCCAGCAGCCAGGACAGGGCGGACGAGCAGTACTTC
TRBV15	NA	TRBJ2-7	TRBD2	CATSRDRTSGSYEQYF	TGTGCCACCAGCAGAGACCGGACTAGCGGGAGTTACGAGCAGTACTTC
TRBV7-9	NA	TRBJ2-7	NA	CASSLEVLSYEQYF	TGTGCCAGCAGCTTAGAGGTCCTATCCTACGAGCAGTACTTC
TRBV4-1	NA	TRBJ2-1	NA	CASSQKSGIGQFF	TGCGCCAGCAGCCAAAAGTCAGGGATTGGGCAGTTCTTC
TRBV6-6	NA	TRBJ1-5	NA	CASSSLRGNQPQHF	TGTGCCAGCAGTTCCCTAAGGGGCAATCAGCCCCAGCATTTT
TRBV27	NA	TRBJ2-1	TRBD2	CASSLGDGRYSSYNEQFF	TGTGCCAGCAGTTTAGGGGACGGGAGGTATAGCTCCTACAATGAGCAGTTCTTC
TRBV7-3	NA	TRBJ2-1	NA	CASSGDGSNYNEQFF	TGTGCCAGCAGCGGCGACGGGAGTAACTACAATGAGCAGTTCTTC
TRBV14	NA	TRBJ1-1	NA	CASSHEPGPTVGAFF	TGTGCCAGCAGCCACGAGCCGGGGCCGACAGTTGGAGCTTTCTTT
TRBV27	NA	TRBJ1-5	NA	CASSYTGFSQPQHF	TGTGCCAGCAGCTATACAGGGTTTTCTCAGCCCCAGCATTTT
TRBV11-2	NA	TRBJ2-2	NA	CASSSYNDARNTGELFF	TGTGCCAGCAGCTCTTATAATGATGCCCGGAACACCGGGGAGCTGTTTTTT
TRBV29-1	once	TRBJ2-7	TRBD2	CSVAAGTSGNSYEQYF	TGCAGCGTGGCGGCCGGGACTAGCGGGAATTCCTACGAGCAGTACTTC
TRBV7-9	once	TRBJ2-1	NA	CASSSPLISWNEQFF	TGTGCCAGCAGCTCCCCCCTCATTAGTTGGAATGAGCAGTTCTTC
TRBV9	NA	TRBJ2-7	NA	CASSVAKDLIYEQYF	TGTGCCAGCAGCGTAGCGAAGGACCTAATCTACGAGCAGTACTTC
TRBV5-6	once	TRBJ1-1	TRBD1	CASRFKFTGGTDTEAFF	TGTGCCAGCAGATTTAAATTTACAGGGGGCACGGACACTGAAGCTTTCTTT
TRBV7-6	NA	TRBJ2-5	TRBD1	CASSLGTGETQYF	TGTGCCAGCAGCTTAGGGACAGGGGAGACCCAGTACTTC
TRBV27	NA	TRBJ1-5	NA	CASSLSSSQPQHF	TGTGCCAGCAGTTTATCTTCGAGTCAGCCCCAGCATTTT
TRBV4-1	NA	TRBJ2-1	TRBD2	CASSQDAGGSAYNEQFF	TGCGCCAGCAGCCAAGATGCGGGCGGGAGCGCGTACAATGAGCAGTTCTTC
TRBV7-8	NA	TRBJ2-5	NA	CASSATGRETQYF	TGTGCCAGCAGCGCCACAGGGCGGGAGACCCAGTACTTC
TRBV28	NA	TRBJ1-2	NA	CASSLLPPPSWDGYTF	TGTGCCAGCAGTTTACTCCCTCCTCCGTCATGGGATGGCTACACCTTC
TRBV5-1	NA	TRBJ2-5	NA	CASSLGMEETQYF	TGCGCCAGCAGCTTGGGGATGGAGGAGACCCAGTACTTC
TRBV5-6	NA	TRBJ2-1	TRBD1	CASSLTGSEQFF	TGTGCCAGCAGCCTGACAGGGTCAGAGCAGTTCTTC
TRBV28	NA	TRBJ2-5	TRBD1	CATSRTGWKETQYF	TGTGCCACCAGCCGGACAGGGTGGAAAGAGACCCAGTACTTC
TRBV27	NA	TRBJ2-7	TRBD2	CASSLSQWLAETYEQYF	TGTGCCAGCAGTTTATCCCAGTGGCTAGCGGAGACCTACGAGCAGTACTTC
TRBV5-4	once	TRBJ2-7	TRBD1	CASSEGTGGFEQYF	TGTGCCAGCAGCGAGGGGACAGGGGGTTTCGAGCAGTACTTC